The T cell receptor (beta chain) under discussion was sequenced for a study of cytomegalovirus exposure and HLA in healthy donors. Study-level results: For most TCR beta V segments, an earlier analysis put the productive rate at about 87% or about 30% of the time. In a later analysis, 15,000 to 20,000 TCR beta sequences were associated with HLA alleles at 0.05 false discovery rate. Accurate HLA-A and HLA-B prediction from TCR beta sequences was reported for most subjects.

In the PCR, 60 Vbeta and 13 Jbeta primers were used. Profiled with immunoSEQ multiplex PCR; TCRdb holds only in-frame clones, not every one. This sample contains some 120,000 clones. Germline loops: CDR1 SGHRS, CDR2 YFSETQ. The CDR3 runs 15 residues. The V end was cut by 0 bases, the J end by 3 bases, with 10 bases between. With regard to this clone: Its antigen is unidentified.

This clonotype originated in a man aged 25-40 years in good health and CMV-seronegative. The chain links TRBV5-1 to TRBJ2-1; a possible D gene is TRBD2 (6 bases). Input material: PBMCs. CDR3 sequence: CASSLGGTDYNEQFF. The CDR3 DNA reads TGCGCCAGCAGCTTGGGAGGGACTGACTACAATGAGCAGTTCTTC. The whole variable domain, remainder taken from reference TRBV5-1 and TRBJ2-1, is KAGVTQTPRYLIKTRGQQVTLSCSPISGHRSVSWYQQTPGQGLQFLFEYFSETQRNKGNFPGRFSGRQFSNSRSEMNVSTLELGDSALYLCASSLGGTDYNEQFFGPGTRLTVL.